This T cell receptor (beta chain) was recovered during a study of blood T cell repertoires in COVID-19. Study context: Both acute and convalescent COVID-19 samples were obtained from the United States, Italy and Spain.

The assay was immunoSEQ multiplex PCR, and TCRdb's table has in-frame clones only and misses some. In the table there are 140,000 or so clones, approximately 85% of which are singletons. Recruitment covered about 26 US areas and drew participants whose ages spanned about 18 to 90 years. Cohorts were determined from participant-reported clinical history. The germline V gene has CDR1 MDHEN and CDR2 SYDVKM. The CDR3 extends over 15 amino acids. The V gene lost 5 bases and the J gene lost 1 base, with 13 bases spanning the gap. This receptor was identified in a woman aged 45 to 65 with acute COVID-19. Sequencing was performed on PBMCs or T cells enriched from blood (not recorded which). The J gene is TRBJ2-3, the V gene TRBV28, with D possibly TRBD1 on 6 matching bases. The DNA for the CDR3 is TGTGCCAGCAGTCCAGCAGGGGCTGGCACAGATACGCAGTATTTT. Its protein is CASSPAGAGTDTQYF.